Following are 10 T cell receptor beta chains from one sample sequenced in a study of blood T cell repertoires in COVID-19. Only in-frame clones appear in the TCRdb table, and some are missing; sequencing was by immunoSEQ multiplex PCR. Of about 200,000 clones in the sample, approximately 90% were seen once. What was sequenced was peripheral blood. These receptors were obtained from a human donor in a cohort sampled during active COVID-19.

The rearrangement links TRBV19 to TRBJ2-5; D is unresolved. The CDR3 length is 11 residues. With 3 bases removed from V and 3 bases from J, the gap between germline ends came to 2 bases. Germline V gene lookup returns CDR1 LNHDA and CDR2 SQIVND (reference sequence). In DNA, the CDR3 is TGTGCCAGTAGTATCAAAGAGACCCAGTACTTC. It is translated as CASSIKETQYF.

CDR3 in DNA: TGCGCCAGCAGCTTGGCCGGACAGAACTACAATGAGCAGTTCTTC. Protein: CASSLAGQNYNEQFF. V usage is TRBV5-1 and J usage is TRBJ2-1, with D perhaps TRBD1 (6 bases). The V end lost 0 bases, the J end lost 3 bases, and 10 bases lay between the germline ends. The CDR3 loop spans 15 amino acids. Germline V gene sequence: CDR1 SGHRS, CDR2 YFSETQ.

This sequence joins TRBV5-4 and TRBJ2-7; 14 bases agree with TRBD2. The germline CDR1 and CDR2 sequences are SGHNT and YYREEE (reference sequence). The CDR3 extends over 16 amino acids. The trim removed 3 bases at V and 2 bases at J, leaving 4 bases unmatched. CDR3 nucleotide sequence: TGTGCCAGCAGCTCTGGACTAGCGGGAGGAACCTACGAGCAGTACTTC. Residues: CASSSGLAGGTYEQYF.

This clone was observed a few times. This sequence joins TRBV6-4 and TRBJ2-1; D unclear. CDR1 MRHNA and CDR2 SNTAGT come from the germline V gene. The CDR3 has 13 residues. V dropped 0 bases and J dropped 6 bases, with 6 bases sitting between them. Here the CDR3 DNA reads TGTGCCAGCAGTGACTCGGCTAGCAATGAGCAGTTCTTC. Its translation is CASSDSASNEQFF.

This chain uses TRBV11-2 with TRBJ2-7; TRBD2 is a possible D gene (5 bases). The V gene's germline CDR1 is SGHAT and CDR2 FQNNGV. V was pared by 7 bases and J by 7 bases, with 20 bases between. CDR3 size: 14 residues. CDR3 amino acids: CASTQTPASLEQYF. The CDR3 DNA sequence: TGTGCCAGCACCCAAACCCCTGCTAGCCTAGAGCAGTACTTC.

This chain links TRBV5-6 with TRBJ1-1, with D hard to call. The V end was cut by 4 bases, the J end by 7 bases, with 14 bases between. Germline assignment: CDR1 SGHDT and CDR2 YYEEEE. This CDR3 contains 13 residues. The DNA of the CDR3 is TGTGCCAGCAGCCTAGCGCGGGGATTTGAAGCTTTCTTT. It encodes CASSLARGFEAFF.

The chain carries TRBV5-5 and TRBJ2-1; 10 nucleotides line up with TRBD2. Germline V lookup: CDR1 SGHKS, CDR2 YYEKEE (reference sequence). This CDR3 contains 16 residues. The junction had 6 bases not matched to a gene; V was cut back by 2 bases and J by 4 bases. The CDR3 bases are TGTGCCAGCAGCTTACTAGCGGGGTTAAGTTACAATGAGCAGTTCTTC. It is translated as CASSLLAGLSYNEQFF.

The CDR3 loop reads CASSMDAWSDEKLFF. CDR3 bases: TGCGCCAGCAGCATGGACGCGTGGAGTGATGAAAAACTGTTTTTT. This chain connects TRBV5-1 to TRBJ1-4; no clear D gene. CDR3 length equals 15 residues. The V end was cut by 4 bases, the J end by 6 bases, with 16 bases between. The germline gives CDR1 SGHRS, CDR2 YFSETQ.

V and J are TRBV6-5 and TRBJ1-1; D ambiguous. The length of the CDR3 is 13 residues. Germline assignment: CDR1 MNHEY and CDR2 SVGAGI. V was clipped by 0 bases and J by 5 bases, with 7 bases between them. CDR3 in amino acids: CASSYSRATEAFF. CDR3 nucleotides: TGTGCCAGCAGTTACTCGAGGGCGACTGAAGCTTTCTTT.

This clone was found once. This chain connects TRBV7-6 to TRBJ2-7; 7 positions match TRBD2. V was clipped by 0 bases and J by 4 bases; unmatched bases: 0. The CDR3 is 13 amino acids. CDR1 SGHVS and CDR2 FNYEAQ come from the germline V gene. In DNA form, the CDR3 reads TGTGCCAGCAGCTTAGCGCGGGGGTACGAGCAGTACTTC. Translating gives CASSLARGYEQYF.